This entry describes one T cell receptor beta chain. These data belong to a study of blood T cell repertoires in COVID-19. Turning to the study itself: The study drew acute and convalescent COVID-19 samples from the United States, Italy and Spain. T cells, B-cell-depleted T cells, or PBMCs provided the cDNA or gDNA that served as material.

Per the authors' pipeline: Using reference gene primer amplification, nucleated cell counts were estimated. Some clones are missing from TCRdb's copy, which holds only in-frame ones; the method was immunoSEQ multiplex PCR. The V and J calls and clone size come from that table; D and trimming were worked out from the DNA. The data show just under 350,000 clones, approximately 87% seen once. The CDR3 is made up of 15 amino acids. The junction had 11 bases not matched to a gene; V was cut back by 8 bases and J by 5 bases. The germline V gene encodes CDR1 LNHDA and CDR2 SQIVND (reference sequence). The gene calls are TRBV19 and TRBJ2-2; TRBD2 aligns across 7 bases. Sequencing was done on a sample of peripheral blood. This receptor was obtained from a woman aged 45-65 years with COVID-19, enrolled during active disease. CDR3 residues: CASSAGRARTGELFF. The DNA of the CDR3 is TGTGCCAGTTCCGCGGGGAGGGCCAGGACCGGGGAGCTGTTTTTT.